This passage covers 15 T cell receptor beta chains from one sample sequenced in a study of cytomegalovirus exposure and HLA in healthy donors. This PCR relied on a set of 60 Vbeta primers and 13 Jbeta primers. Only in-frame clones appear in the TCRdb table, and some are missing; sequencing was by immunoSEQ multiplex PCR. Seen in this sample are around 70,000 clones; the ten most common clones hold roughly 5.2%. Specimen: PBMCs. Receptor source: a woman aged 40 to 55 in good health and CMV-seropositive.

CDR3 loop: CASSPTSKSLPYEQYF. DNA of the CDR3: TGTGCCAGCAGCCCTACGAGTAAGAGCTTGCCTTACGAGCAGTACTTC. The rearrangement joins TRBV9 to TRBJ2-7; unclear D gene. CDR1 and CDR2 (germline): SGDLS, YYNGEE. V was cut by 4 bases and J by 4 bases, with 21 bases left in between. The CDR3 has 16 amino acids.

The chain couples TRBV6-5 to TRBJ1-5, with 8 bases aligning to TRBD1. V dropped 7 bases and J dropped 6; count of bases not matched to a gene: 8. CDR1 is MNHEY and CDR2 is SVGAGI in the germline V gene. CDR3 size: 14 residues. The CDR3 DNA sequence: TGTGCCAGCAAGGGGACAGGAGGAGTTCAGCCCCAGCATTTT. Its protein is CASKGTGGVQPQHF.

This chain joins TRBV4-1 and TRBJ2-7, with 7 bases that match TRBD1. Trimming at V came to 5 bases and at J to 2 bases, leaving 12 bases not matched to a gene. The length of the CDR3 is 16 residues. Germline V gene sequence: CDR1 MGHRA, CDR2 YSYEKL. This CDR3 reads CASSKSTGATPYEQYF. In DNA form, the CDR3 reads TGCGCCAGCAGCAAGTCCACAGGGGCAACACCCTACGAGCAGTACTTC.

The V and J genes are TRBV10-1 and TRBJ2-3, with a weak D call TRBD1 (6 bases). The V gene's germline CDR1 is WNHNN and CDR2 SYGVQD (reference sequence). Trimming took 0 bases from V and 2 from J, leaving 12 bases between them. This CDR3 has 16 amino acids. CDR3 sequence: CASSESRQVFTDTQYF. DNA for the CDR3: TGCGCCAGCAGTGAGTCACGACAGGTTTTCACAGATACGCAGTATTTT.

The chain is built from TRBV5-4 and TRBJ2-1; 8 bases fit TRBD2. Germline CDR1 is SGHNT and CDR2 is YYREEE (reference sequence). The CDR3 covers 14 residues. Losses at the gene ends were 5 bases for V and 5 bases for J; bases not matched to a gene: 6. The CDR3 is CASRRRGGDNEQFF. The CDR3 DNA sequence: TGTGCCAGCAGGCGTCGGGGGGGGGACAATGAGCAGTTCTTC.

The rearrangement links TRBV19 to TRBJ2-4; a weak D match, TRBD1 (6 bases). This CDR3 region has 14 residues. Trimming removed 1 base at V and 7 bases at J, with 11 bases between. CDR1 and CDR2 from the germline V gene are LNHDA and SQIVND (reference sequence). CDR3 nucleotide sequence: TGTGCCAGTAGTATAGCCCCCAGGGGCAACATTCAGTACTTC. The encoded protein is CASSIAPRGNIQYF.

The chain employs TRBV7-9 and TRBJ2-3, with 7 bases aligning to TRBD2. J gave up 7 bases and V 3 bases, and 7 bases lay outside the gene matches. The CDR3 has 14 amino acids. From germline, CDR1 is SEHNR and CDR2 FQNEAQ (reference sequence). The CDR3 region has the DNA TGTGCCAGCAGCTTTGCTAGCGGTCGGAATACGCAGTATTTT. This gives the protein CASSFASGRNTQYF. Full variable domain (missing parts from reference TRBV7-9 and TRBJ2-3): DTGVSQNPRHKITKRGQNVTFRCDPISEHNRLYWYRQTLGQGPEFLTYFQNEAQLEKSRLLSDRFSAERPKGSFSTLEIQRTEQGDSAMYLCASSFASGRNTQYFGPGTRLTVL.

The genes are TRBV10-3 and TRBJ2-5, with 8 positions matching TRBD2. CDR3 length: 14 residues. CDR1 and CDR2 from the germline V gene are ENHRY and SYGVKD. J was trimmed by 5 bases and V by 4 bases; bases with no gene match: 6. CDR3 DNA: TGTGCCATCAGTGCGGGGGGGAACGGGGAGACCCAGTACTTC. It yields the protein CAISAGGNGETQYF.

V is TRBV5-6 and J is TRBJ2-4, with D perhaps matching TRBD1 (6 bases). V dropped 2 bases and J dropped 9 bases, with 18 bases sitting between them. Germline V lookup: CDR1 SGHDT, CDR2 YYEEEE. The CDR3 totals 15 residues. The CDR3 DNA reads TGTGCCAGCAGCTTTATAGGGATAGGGGGAAGCATTCAGTACTTC. Its protein product is CASSFIGIGGSIQYF.

The genes are TRBV4-1 and TRBJ2-5; 11 nucleotides match TRBD2. J gave up 5 bases and V 1 base, and 3 bases lay outside the gene matches. The CDR3 runs to 15 residues. Germline V gene lookup returns CDR1 MGHRA and CDR2 YSYEKL. The CDR3 nucleotides read TGCGCCAGCAGCCAAGCACTAGCGGGGGCGGAGACCCAGTACTTC. Amino acids: CASSQALAGAETQYF.

The V and J genes are TRBV5-5 and TRBJ2-4, with a possible D match to TRBD1 (7 bases). Germline V gene lookup returns CDR1 SGHKS and CDR2 YYEKEE (reference sequence). The ends were cut back, 4 bases at V and 4 bases at J, with 15 bases in the middle. The CDR3 loop spans 15 amino acids. CDR3 amino acids: CASSPAGQNKNIQYF. The CDR3, as DNA: TGTGCCAGCAGCCCGGCGGGACAGAATAAAAACATTCAGTACTTC.

The chain couples TRBV11-2 to TRBJ1-1; possible D gene TRBD1, 5 bases. Trimming cost V 5 bases and J 1 base, with 20 bases left between them. Germline CDR1 reads SGHAT; CDR2 reads FQNNGV. This CDR3 region has 17 residues. CDR3 sequence (DNA): TGTGCCAGCAGCCTATCAAGGGGACTCCTGGGGAACACTGAAGCTTTCTTT. Its protein product is CASSLSRGLLGNTEAFF.

The CDR3 protein is CASSRTGVGETQYF. The CDR3 DNA follows: TGTGCCAGCAGTCGGACAGGGGTCGGCGAGACCCAGTACTTC. The V and J genes are TRBV28 and TRBJ2-5, with TRBD1 identical over 9 bases. Germline V gene data show CDR1 as MDHEN and CDR2 as SYDVKM. V shed 5 bases and J 5 bases; nucleotides not matched to a gene: 6. CDR3 length: 14 amino acids.

The chain links TRBV4-2 to TRBJ2-3; 9 bases match TRBD2. This CDR3 contains 17 residues. From germline, CDR1 is LGHNA and CDR2 YNFKEQ. J lost 3 bases, V lost 0 bases, and 7 bases had no gene match. The CDR3 DNA follows: TGTGCCAGCAGCCAAGATGGCGGGGGGGCCGGTACAGATACGCAGTATTTT. Residues: CASSQDGGGAGTDTQYF.

The chain links TRBV4-1 to TRBJ2-1; 13 bases agree with TRBD2. With 4 bases clipped from V and 2 bases from J, the junction kept 5 bases outside the gene matches. Germline V gene sequence: CDR1 MGHRA, CDR2 YSYEKL. The CDR3 has 17 amino acids. The CDR3 DNA follows: TGCGCCAGCAGCCTTGGACTAGCGGGAGAGGCCTACAATGAGCAGTTCTTC. Residues: CASSLGLAGEAYNEQFF.